A selection of T cell receptor beta chains follows, all from one sample in a study of T cell responses to AZD1222 COVID-19 vaccine. Some clones are missing from TCRdb's copy, which holds only in-frame ones; the method was immunoSEQ multiplex PCR. The data contain about 75,000 clones, about nine tenths of them seen just once; the ten biggest clones take up 10%. Here the sequenced sample was peripheral blood, taken 28 days after the second dose of the MenACWY control vaccine. The receptors were sampled from an adult who received the MenACWY meningococcal vaccine as a control. Both conserved end residues are part of each CDR3. Fields, in order: D gene, V gene, clone size, CDR3 length, J gene, CDR3 protein, CDR3 DNA. The D gene is left open where the match is weak. The size field is filled for only some rows; it gives once, few, many or a size class.

D: TRBD1
V: TRBV28
size: NA
length: 14
J: TRBJ1-2
CDR3: CASSSGQGVHGYTF
DNA: TGTGCCAGCAGTTCGGGACAGGGGGTCCATGGCTACACCTTC

D: NA
V: TRBV7-9
size: NA
length: 14
J: TRBJ1-2
CDR3: CASSFSDRTYGYTF
DNA: TGTGCCAGCAGCTTTAGTGACAGAACCTATGGCTACACCTTC

D: NA
V: TRBV5-6
size: NA
length: 11
J: TRBJ1-1
CDR3: CASSREPEAFF
DNA: TGTGCCAGCAGCCGGGAGCCCGAAGCTTTCTTT

D: NA
V: TRBV6-5
size: NA
length: 13
J: TRBJ1-5
CDR3: CASCSRVGQPQHF
DNA: TGTGCCAGCTGTAGCAGGGTTGGGCAGCCCCAGCATTTT

D: NA
V: TRBV6-1
size: NA
length: 15
J: TRBJ2-1
CDR3: CASSERGGLVNEQFF
DNA: TGTGCCAGCAGTGAGAGGGGGGGCCTGGTGAATGAGCAGTTCTTC

D: NA
V: TRBV25-1
size: NA
length: 14
J: TRBJ1-2
CDR3: CASSATGLNYGYTF
DNA: TGTGCCAGCAGTGCGACAGGCCTTAACTATGGCTACACCTTC

D: TRBD1
V: TRBV19
size: NA
length: 15
J: TRBJ1-1
CDR3: CASSTGTALNTEAFF
DNA: TGTGCCAGTAGTACGGGGACAGCCCTGAACACTGAAGCTTTCTTT

D: NA
V: TRBV29-1
size: NA
length: 12
J: TRBJ1-2
CDR3: CSVEQGNYGYTF
DNA: TGCAGCGTTGAGCAGGGGAACTATGGCTACACCTTC

D: NA
V: TRBV28
size: NA
length: 14
J: TRBJ1-3
CDR3: CASSLGRSGNTIYF
DNA: TGTGCCAGCAGTTTAGGACGCTCTGGAAACACCATATATTTT

D: TRBD1
V: TRBV6-5
size: NA
length: 14
J: TRBJ2-7
CDR3: CASSSRDRGSEQYF
DNA: TGTGCCAGCAGTTCCCGGGACAGGGGTTCCGAGCAGTACTTC

D: TRBD1
V: TRBV19
size: NA
length: 15
J: TRBJ2-1
CDR3: CASSILQGARNEQFF
DNA: TGTGCCAGTAGTATCCTCCAGGGGGCCCGCAATGAGCAGTTCTTC

D: NA
V: TRBV5-4
size: NA
length: 13
J: TRBJ1-1
CDR3: CASSLQGSGVDFF
DNA: TGTGCCAGCAGCTTGCAGGGTTCGGGAGTAGATTTCTTT

D: NA
V: TRBV3-1/TRBV3-2
size: NA
length: 16
J: TRBJ1-4
CDR3: CASSPGGTSTNEKLFF
DNA: TGTGCCAGCAGCCCGGGGGGCACCTCAACTAATGAAAAACTGTTTTTT

D: NA
V: TRBV19
size: NA
length: 16
J: TRBJ2-3
CDR3: CASSIGFRGFTDTQYF
DNA: TGTGCCAGTAGTATAGGTTTCCGGGGTTTCACAGATACGCAGTATTTT

D: NA
V: TRBV21-1
size: NA
length: 19
J: TRBJ1-3
CDR3: CASSKRGVGGDRPGNTIYF
DNA: TGTGCCAGCAGCAAAAGGGGGGTCGGAGGGGACCGGCCTGGAAACACCATATATTTT

D: NA
V: TRBV6-1
size: NA
length: 12
J: TRBJ1-2
CDR3: CASSDGGRGYTF
DNA: TGTGCCAGCAGTGATGGGGGGAGGGGCTACACCTTC

D: TRBD1
V: TRBV11-2
size: NA
length: 15
J: TRBJ2-7
CDR3: CASSLDGQGAYEQYF
DNA: TGTGCCAGCAGCTTAGACGGACAGGGGGCCTACGAGCAGTACTTC

D: NA
V: TRBV10-3
size: NA
length: 16
J: TRBJ1-5
CDR3: CAISPSRGGSDQPQHF
DNA: TGTGCCATCAGTCCATCGAGGGGAGGTTCCGATCAGCCCCAGCATTTT

D: NA
V: TRBV5-1
size: NA
length: 16
J: TRBJ1-3
CDR3: CASSTQPGVSGNTIYF
DNA: TGCGCCAGCAGCACGCAGCCGGGGGTTTCAGGAAACACCATATATTTT

D: NA
V: TRBV27
size: NA
length: 13
J: TRBJ1-2
CDR3: CASSEVSGRGYTF
DNA: TGTGCCAGCAGTGAAGTTTCAGGGCGGGGCTACACCTTC

D: NA
V: TRBV30
size: NA
length: 11
J: TRBJ1-3
CDR3: CAWRVSNTIYF
DNA: TGTGCCTGGAGGGTTTCGAACACCATATATTTT

D: TRBD1
V: TRBV6-5
size: NA
length: 14
J: TRBJ1-2
CDR3: CASSRTGTNYGYTF
DNA: TGTGCCAGCAGTCGGACAGGGACGAACTATGGCTACACCTTC

D: NA
V: TRBV5-1
size: NA
length: 15
J: TRBJ1-2
CDR3: CASSLAGGTNYGYTF
DNA: TGCGCCAGCAGCTTGGCTGGGGGGACTAACTATGGCTACACCTTC

D: NA
V: TRBV6-1
size: NA
length: 14
J: TRBJ1-2
CDR3: CASSERGSSYGYTF
DNA: TGTGCCAGCAGTGAAAGGGGCAGTTCCTATGGCTACACCTTC

D: NA
V: TRBV5-8
size: NA
length: 15
J: TRBJ2-1
CDR3: CASSLALGTYNEQFF
DNA: TGTGCCAGCAGCTTGGCGCTCGGAACCTACAATGAGCAGTTCTTC

D: NA
V: TRBV4-1
size: NA
length: 17
J: TRBJ1-4
CDR3: CASSQHPERQVNEKLFF
DNA: TGCGCCAGCAGCCAACACCCCGAGAGACAGGTTAATGAAAAACTGTTTTTT

D: NA
V: TRBV30
size: once
length: 15
J: TRBJ1-2
CDR3: CACSARADPNYGYTF
DNA: TGTGCCTGCTCCGCCCGGGCAGACCCTAACTATGGCTACACCTTC

D: NA
V: TRBV19
size: once
length: 14
J: TRBJ1-5
CDR3: CASSTTGQNQPQHF
DNA: TGTGCCAGTAGTACTACAGGGCAGAATCAGCCCCAGCATTTT

D: TRBD2
V: TRBV30
size: NA
length: 14
J: TRBJ2-5
CDR3: CAWRRRGGGETQYF
DNA: TGTGCCTGGAGACGGCGGGGGGGCGGAGAGACCCAGTACTTC

D: NA
V: TRBV28
size: NA
length: 12
J: TRBJ2-3
CDR3: CASSTDTDTQYF
DNA: TGTGCCAGCAGCACTGACACAGATACGCAGTATTTT

D: NA
V: TRBV15
size: NA
length: 15
J: TRBJ1-5
CDR3: CATSRGTEGDQPQHF
DNA: TGTGCCACCAGCAGAGGAACGGAGGGGGATCAGCCCCAGCATTTT

D: NA
V: TRBV27
size: NA
length: 14
J: TRBJ2-2
CDR3: CASNTIRGSGELFF
DNA: TGTGCCAGCAACACTATAAGGGGTTCCGGGGAGCTGTTTTTT

D: NA
V: TRBV5-4
size: NA
length: 16
J: TRBJ1-1
CDR3: CASSLPGGQPNTEAFF
DNA: TGTGCCAGCAGCTTACCGGGTGGACAGCCGAACACTGAAGCTTTCTTT

D: TRBD1
V: TRBV28
size: NA
length: 11
J: TRBJ2-7
CDR3: CATGTADEQYF
DNA: TGTGCCACCGGGACAGCGGACGAGCAGTACTTC

D: NA
V: TRBV7-7
size: NA
length: 18
J: TRBJ2-2
CDR3: CASSSLGPGTPNTGELFF
DNA: TGTGCCAGCAGCTCTCTAGGACCCGGGACACCGAACACCGGGGAGCTGTTTTTT

D: NA
V: TRBV9
size: NA
length: 15
J: TRBJ1-1
CDR3: CASSPRLGVYTEAFF
DNA: TGTGCCAGCAGCCCCCGGCTCGGGGTTTACACTGAAGCTTTCTTT

D: TRBD1
V: TRBV19
size: NA
length: 12
J: TRBJ1-2
CDR3: CASTADRAGYTF
DNA: TGTGCCAGTACCGCGGACAGGGCTGGCTACACCTTC

D: NA
V: TRBV23-1
size: once
length: 13
J: TRBJ1-1
CDR3: CASSQCRDTEAFF
DNA: TGCGCCAGCAGTCAATGCAGGGACACTGAAGCTTTCTTT

D: NA
V: TRBV5-4
size: NA
length: 15
J: TRBJ2-7
CDR3: CASSLGRDGTYEQYF
DNA: TGTGCCAGCAGCTTAGGTCGAGACGGGACCTACGAGCAGTACTTC

D: NA
V: TRBV10-3
size: once
length: 16
J: TRBJ1-6
CDR3: CAISDGASSYNSPLHF
DNA: TGTGCCATCAGTGATGGGGCATCAAGCTATAATTCACCCCTCCACTTT

D: TRBD1
V: TRBV5-1
size: once
length: 13
J: TRBJ1-2
CDR3: CASSLEQGDGYTF
DNA: TGCGCCAGCAGCTTGGAACAGGGGGATGGCTACACCTTC

D: NA
V: TRBV6-4
size: NA
length: 17
J: TRBJ2-2
CDR3: CASSDGGFRSGTGELFF
DNA: TGTGCCAGCAGTGACGGAGGTTTCAGATCGGGCACCGGGGAGCTGTTTTTT

D: TRBD1
V: TRBV20-1
size: NA
length: 19
J: TRBJ1-3
CDR3: CSASLTGGSVTDVGNTIYF
DNA: TGCAGTGCTAGTTTGACAGGGGGCTCGGTTACCGACGTTGGAAACACCATATATTTT

D: NA
V: TRBV7-2
size: NA
length: 14
J: TRBJ1-1
CDR3: CASSLGRGYTEAFF
DNA: TGTGCCAGCAGCTTAGGACGGGGTTACACTGAAGCTTTCTTT

D: TRBD1
V: TRBV18
size: NA
length: 19
J: TRBJ1-3
CDR3: CASSPRTGGLKSSGNTIYF
DNA: TGTGCCAGCTCACCCCGGACAGGGGGCCTCAAATCTTCTGGAAACACCATATATTTT

D: NA
V: TRBV9
size: once
length: 15
J: TRBJ2-7
CDR3: CASSPTGTPSYEQYF
DNA: TGTGCCAGCAGCCCTACCGGGACCCCATCCTACGAGCAGTACTTC

D: NA
V: TRBV19
size: NA
length: 12
J: TRBJ2-5
CDR3: CASSSRGETQYF
DNA: TGTGCCAGTAGTTCCAGGGGAGAGACCCAGTACTTC

D: NA
V: TRBV5-6
size: NA
length: 14
J: TRBJ1-3
CDR3: CASSLVSGGNTIYF
DNA: TGTGCCAGCAGCTTGGTATCGGGGGGAAACACCATATATTTT

D: TRBD1
V: TRBV5-1
size: NA
length: 14
J: TRBJ2-7
CDR3: CASTGGQGAGEQYF
DNA: TGCGCCAGCACCGGAGGACAGGGGGCCGGCGAGCAGTACTTC

D: TRBD1
V: TRBV5-1
size: NA
length: 16
J: TRBJ2-2
CDR3: CASSLAIQGAIGELFF
DNA: TGCGCCAGCAGCTTGGCCATACAGGGGGCCATCGGGGAGCTGTTTTTT

D: NA
V: TRBV7-2
size: NA
length: 14
J: TRBJ1-5
CDR3: CASSSRMGDQPQHF
DNA: TGTGCCAGCAGTTCTAGAATGGGGGATCAGCCCCAGCATTTT

D: NA
V: TRBV5-4
size: NA
length: 14
J: TRBJ1-3
CDR3: CASRRDSSGNTIYF
DNA: TGTGCCAGCAGGCGGGACTCCTCTGGAAACACCATATATTTT

D: NA
V: TRBV6-2/TRBV6-3
size: NA
length: 15
J: TRBJ1-5
CDR3: CASSYSGGAGQPQHF
DNA: TGTGCCAGCAGTTACTCTGGGGGGGCCGGGCAGCCCCAGCATTTT

D: NA
V: TRBV29-1
size: NA
length: 11
J: TRBJ1-1
CDR3: CSGGVNTEAFF
DNA: TGCAGCGGAGGGGTGAACACTGAAGCTTTCTTT

D: TRBD1
V: TRBV7-9
size: NA
length: 15
J: TRBJ2-1
CDR3: CASSPGTGARNEQFF
DNA: TGTGCCAGCAGCCCTGGGACAGGGGCGAGGAATGAGCAGTTCTTC

D: TRBD1
V: TRBV18
size: NA
length: 15
J: TRBJ2-5
CDR3: CASSPSDRARETQYF
DNA: TGTGCCAGCTCACCTTCGGACAGGGCGAGAGAGACCCAGTACTTC

D: TRBD1
V: TRBV19
size: NA
length: 16
J: TRBJ1-2
CDR3: CASSVTGALTLYGYTF
DNA: TGTGCCAGTTCTGTCACAGGGGCCCTCACGCTCTATGGCTACACCTTC

D: NA
V: TRBV6-2/TRBV6-3
size: NA
length: 11
J: TRBJ2-5
CDR3: CASSYKETQYF
DNA: TGTGCCAGCAGTTATAAGGAGACCCAGTACTTC

D: NA
V: TRBV3-1/TRBV3-2
size: NA
length: 13
J: TRBJ1-1
CDR3: CASSPKTRLSAFF
DNA: TGTGCCAGCAGTCCAAAAACCCGACTGTCAGCTTTCTTT